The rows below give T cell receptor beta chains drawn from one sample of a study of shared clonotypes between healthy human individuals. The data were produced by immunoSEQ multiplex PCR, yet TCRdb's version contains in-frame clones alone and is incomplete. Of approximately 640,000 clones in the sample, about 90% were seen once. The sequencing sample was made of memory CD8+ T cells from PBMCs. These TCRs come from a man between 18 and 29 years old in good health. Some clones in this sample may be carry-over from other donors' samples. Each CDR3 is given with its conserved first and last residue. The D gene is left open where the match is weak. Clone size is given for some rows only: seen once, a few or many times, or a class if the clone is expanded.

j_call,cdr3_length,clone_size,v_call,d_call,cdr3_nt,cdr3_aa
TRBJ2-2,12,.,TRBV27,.,TGTGCCAGCAGTTTGACACGCGGAGTGCTGTTTTTT,CASSLTRGVLFF
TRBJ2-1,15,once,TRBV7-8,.,TGTGCCAGCAGACCCCTAGCGCTGCGCTACAATGAGCAGTTCTTC,CASRPLALRYNEQFF
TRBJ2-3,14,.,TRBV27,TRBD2,TGTGCCAGCACATGGACTAGCGACACAGATACGCAGTATTTT,CASTWTSDTDTQYF
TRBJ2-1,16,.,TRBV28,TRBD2,TGTGCCAGCAGTCCCATTGTGGAGCGGGATTACAATGAGCAGTTCTTC,CASSPIVERDYNEQFF
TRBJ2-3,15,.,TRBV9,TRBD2,TGTGCCAGCAGCGTAGGTCTAGCGGCCACAGATACGCAGTATTTT,CASSVGLAATDTQYF
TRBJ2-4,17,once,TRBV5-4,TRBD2,TGTGCCAGCAGCTTGGGAACTGGCGGGAGGGGCAAAAACATTCAGTACTTC,CASSLGTGGRGKNIQYF
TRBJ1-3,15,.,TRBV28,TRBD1,TGTGCCAGCAGTTCCATTGACAGGGCTGGAAACACCATATATTTT,CASSSIDRAGNTIYF
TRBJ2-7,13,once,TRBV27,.,TGTGCCAGCAGTTTATTGGGAGACTACGAGCAGTACTTC,CASSLLGDYEQYF
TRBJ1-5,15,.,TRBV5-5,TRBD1,TGTGCCAGCAGCCAGGAGACAGGGGTCGTGCAGCCCCAGCATTTT,CASSQETGVVQPQHF
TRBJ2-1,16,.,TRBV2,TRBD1,TGTGCCAGCAGTGATCTCGGGACAGGGGGCAAGGGTGAGCAGTTCTTC,CASSDLGTGGKGEQFF
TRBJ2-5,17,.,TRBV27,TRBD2,TGTGCCAGCTGGTCCCGCGAGGCTAGCGGCCCCCAAGAGACCCAGTACTTC,CASWSREASGPQETQYF
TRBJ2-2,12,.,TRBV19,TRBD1,TGTGCCAGCCGACAGGGGGCCGGGGAGCTGTTTTTT,CASRQGAGELFF
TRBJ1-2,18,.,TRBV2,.,TGTGCCAGCAGTGAAAGTACGGGGGTAAACTCCGCTAACTATGGCTACACCTTC,CASSESTGVNSANYGYTF
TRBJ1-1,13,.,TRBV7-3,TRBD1,TGTGCCAGCAGCTTAGGGACAGGGGCTGAAGCTTTCTTT,CASSLGTGAEAFF
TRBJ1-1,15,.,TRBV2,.,TGTGCCAGCAGTGAAGCGGGGTTTGGGGTCGATGAAGCTTTCTTT,CASSEAGFGVDEAFF
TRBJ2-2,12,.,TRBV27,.,TGTGCCAGCAGTCCCCTGAACGGGGAGCTGTTTTTT,CASSPLNGELFF
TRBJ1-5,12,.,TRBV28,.,TGTGCCAGCAGTTTCTCCAATCAGCCCCAGCATTTT,CASSFSNQPQHF